Listed here is a single T cell receptor beta chain. Its antigen is not identified. This sample was taken from a study of shared clonotypes between healthy human individuals. Study-level background: With ages of 18 to 49, the donors were a couple of women and three men.

Findings of the study overall: A limitation of the genetic and exposure-history diversity represented arose from few donors.

Germline lookup yields CDR1 LNHNV and CDR2 YYDKDF (reference sequence). The CDR3 runs to 15 residues. Trimming took off 2 bases at V and 3 bases at J, with 10 bases between the two ends. The protocol was immunoSEQ multiplex PCR, while the TCRdb copy is restricted to in-frame clones and leaves out a portion. The sample consists of around 2,000,000 clones, about 92% of them appearing once. Naive CD8 cells lacked CD45RO and underwent positive selection for CCR7, leaving out terminally differentiated effector memory CD45RA+ cells. Donors were healthy HIV-negative adults without recently reported acute infections or vaccinations.

The chain recombines TRBV15 with TRBJ1-4; TRBD1 might be the D (6 bases). The sample consisted of naive CD8+ T cells from PBMCs. This TCR came from a man aged 18-30 years in good health. Some clones in this sample may be carry-over from other donors' samples. CDR3 DNA: TGTGCCACCAGCAGACGGACAGCGCCTAATGAAAAACTGTTTTTT. As protein: CATSRRTAPNEKLFF.